This entry lists 21 T cell receptor beta chains sequenced from one sample in a study of control samples from healthy donors and cancer patients (dated by TCRdb to 2020 to 2022). The library was prepared using the immunoSEQ multiplex PCR assay. This immuneACCESS table, as held by TCRdb, lists in-frame sequences with V and J called but not all clones. Of the missing ones, under half trace to an unresolved V gene in checked studies; the others have no known cause. In all, the sample holds around 150,000 clones, and around 86% of those were seen once. The ten top clones hold less than 5.5% of the sample. The specimen sequenced was blood. These receptors came from a man aged 25-45 years in good health.

As regards this clone: One junction end does not reproduce the germline sequence, and a read error may be involved. This chain uses TRBV6-5 with TRBJ2-5; D call uncertain. CDR1 is MNHEY and CDR2 is SVGAGI in the germline V gene. The CDR3 is 11 amino acids. The CDR3 region has the DNA TGCGCGACCCGCGAGGAAGAGACCCAGTACTTC. Its translation is CATREEETQYF.

The chain carries TRBV4-2 and TRBJ2-5; D unresolved. Trimming removed 0 bases at V and 2 bases at J, with 4 bases between. The CDR3 extends over 13 amino acids. Germline-derived CDR1 and CDR2 are LGHNA and YNFKEQ. DNA of the CDR3: TGTGCCAGCAGCCAAGATAGACAAGAGACCCAGTACTTC. Protein product: CASSQDRQETQYF.

This clone came up once. CDR3 loop: CASSQDRASGIYEQYF. The DNA for the CDR3 is TGCGCCAGCAGCCAAGATCGGGCTAGCGGGATATACGAGCAGTACTTC. The chain carries TRBV4-3 and TRBJ2-7; 9 bases are shared with TRBD2. V shed 0 bases, J shed 4 bases, and the junction held 7 bases outside the gene matches. From germline, CDR1 is LGHNA and CDR2 YSLEER. The CDR3 loop spans 16 amino acids.

The chain couples TRBV6-5 to TRBJ1-5; D perhaps matches TRBD1 (5 bases). Between the trimmed V and J ends, which lost 5 bases and 0 bases, there was a span of 8 bases. Germline loops: CDR1 MNHEY, CDR2 SVGAGI. The CDR3 totals 14 residues. CDR3: CASSPTASNQPQHF. CDR3 DNA: TGTGCCAGCAGTCCGACAGCTAGCAATCAGCCCCAGCATTTT.

The chain links TRBV5-5 to TRBJ2-5; no clear D. The germline V gene encodes CDR1 SGHKS and CDR2 YYEKEE (reference sequence). This CDR3 contains 15 residues. V was cut by 0 bases and J by 0 bases, with 9 bases left in between. The CDR3 loop reads CASSLVPRHQETQYF. DNA of the CDR3: TGTGCCAGCAGCTTGGTTCCGAGACACCAAGAGACCCAGTACTTC.

This clone showed up just once. The V call is TRBV14, the J call TRBJ1-2; TRBD1 is a possible D gene (6 bases). Deletions cut 4 bases from V and 3 bases from J, with 15 bases between. The length of the CDR3 is 15 residues. Per the germline V gene, CDR1 is SGHDN and CDR2 is FVKESK. DNA of the CDR3: TGTGCCAGCAGCCCCCTCGGGGGCGCGGACTATGGCTACACCTTC. Its translation is CASSPLGGADYGYTF. The full variable domain, its missing parts supplied by reference TRBV14 and TRBJ1-2, is EAGVTQFPSHSVIEKGQTVTLRCDPISGHDNLYWYRRVMGKEIKFLLHFVKESKQDESGMPNNRFLAERTGGTYSTLKVQPAELEDSGVYFCASSPLGGADYGYTFGSGTRLTVV.

This clone was observed once. The chain recombines TRBV29-1 with TRBJ2-2; D possibly corresponds to TRBD2 (6 bases). This CDR3 comprises 15 residues. CDR1 is SQVTM and CDR2 is ANQGSEA in the germline V gene. The V end lost 5 bases, the J end lost 5 bases, and 18 bases lay between the germline ends. The DNA for the CDR3 is TGCAGCGTTAGTCTAGACGGGAGAGGAACCGGGGAGCTGTTTTTT. Its protein is CSVSLDGRGTGELFF.

The chain employs TRBV14 and TRBJ2-7; perhaps TRBD1 as D (5 bases). Germline CDR1 SGHDN, CDR2 FVKESK. The V end lost 0 bases, the J end lost 6 bases, and 15 bases lay between the germline ends. This CDR3 has 15 amino acids. The CDR3 protein is CASSQEAAGSIEQYF. As DNA, the CDR3 is TGTGCCAGCAGCCAAGAAGCTGCAGGGTCAATCGAGCAGTACTTC.

The genes are TRBV7-2 and TRBJ2-7, with 10 bases fitting TRBD2. Losses at the gene ends were 1 base for V and 0 bases for J; bases not matched to a gene: 3. Per the germline V gene, CDR1 is SGHTA and CDR2 is FQGNSA. There are 16 residues in the CDR3. Written as DNA, the CDR3 is TGTGCCAGCAGCTTAGGGACTAGCGGATTCTCCTACGAGCAGTACTTC. Translating it yields CASSLGTSGFSYEQYF.

The chain is built from TRBV6-5 and TRBJ1-1, with 8 bases that match TRBD1. CDR1 is MNHEY, CDR2 SVGAGI, per germline. The CDR3 is made up of 15 amino acids. V dropped 7 bases and J dropped 6; count of bases not matched to a gene: 13. CDR3 protein: CASNRPDRAKAEAFF. As DNA, the CDR3 is TGTGCCAGCAACCGCCCGGACAGGGCTAAAGCTGAAGCTTTCTTT.

The CDR3 here is CASSLLTSGRVTDTQYF. Here the CDR3 DNA reads TGTGCCAGCAGTTTATTGACTAGCGGGAGGGTTACAGATACGCAGTATTTT. The chain employs TRBV27 and TRBJ2-3, with 14 bases fitting TRBD2. Unmatched junction bases numbered 3, after V lost 1 base and J lost 3 bases. Looked up from germline, CDR1 is MNHEY and CDR2 is SMNVEV (reference sequence). CDR3 length: 17 amino acids.

J is TRBJ1-5 and V is TRBV20-1, with 10 bases lining up with TRBD1. The germline V gene encodes CDR1 DFQATT and CDR2 SNEGSKA (reference sequence). The CDR3 extends over 15 amino acids. Trimming removed 3 bases from V and 2 bases from J; junction bases left unmatched: 4. This CDR3 reads CSASGGTGGNQPQHF. DNA of the CDR3: TGCAGTGCTAGTGGTGGGACAGGGGGCAATCAGCCCCAGCATTTT.

The rearrangement links TRBV6-5 to TRBJ2-2; D not certain. The CDR3 consists of 13 residues. Trimming removed 7 bases from V and 8 bases from J, with 14 bases in between. Per germline, CDR1 MNHEY and CDR2 SVGAGI. Here the CDR3 reads CASTEPFEGELFF. In DNA, the CDR3 is TGTGCCAGCACCGAACCCTTCGAGGGGGAGCTGTTTTTT.

The chain carries TRBV7-9 and TRBJ1-4, with a tentative D call TRBD1 (5 bases). The V and J ends lost 5 bases and 5 bases respectively, with 12 bases between them. There are 14 residues in the CDR3. Germline lookup yields CDR1 SEHNR and CDR2 FQNEAQ (reference sequence). The CDR3 DNA follows: TGTGCCAGCAGCGGGGACCGAAGGAATGAAAAACTGTTTTTT. Translation gives CASSGDRRNEKLFF.

This clone was recorded once. The V gene is TRBV19, the J gene TRBJ2-1; tentative D call: TRBD1 (6 bases). V lost 7 bases and J 4 bases, leaving 14 bases between the germline ends. This CDR3 spans 14 amino acids. In germline, CDR1 is LNHDA, CDR2 SQIVND (reference sequence). DNA for the CDR3: TGTGCCAGTAACCCCGACAGGTTATACAATGAGCAGTTCTTC. Encoded protein: CASNPDRLYNEQFF.

The chain links TRBV3-1 (or the pseudogene TRBV3-2) to TRBJ1-4; D may be TRBD1 (6 bases). CDR3 length: 16 residues. From germline, CDR1 is LGHDT and CDR2 YNNKEL (reference sequence). Trimming took 3 bases from V and 9 from J, leaving 20 bases between them. CDR3 DNA sequence: TGTGCCAGCAGCCAGCTCGTGGACAGTAGATATAAAAAACTGTTTTTT. Protein product: CASSQLVDSRYKKLFF.

The rearrangement uses TRBV7-2 and TRBJ1-3; D may be TRBD1 (6 bases). There are 19 residues in the CDR3. V was clipped by 5 bases and J by 2 bases, with 25 bases between them. Germline loops: CDR1 SGHTA, CDR2 FQGNSA. The CDR3 bases are TGTGCCAGCAGCGCCAACGCGGGACATAGACCTTCGGCTGGAAACACCATATATTTT. Protein product: CASSANAGHRPSAGNTIYF. Supplemented by reference TRBV7-2 and TRBJ1-3, the full variable domain reads GAGVSQSPSNKVTEKGKDVELRCDPISGHTALYWYRQSLGQGLEFLIYFQGNSAPDKSGLPSDRFSAERTGGSVSTLTIQRTQQEDSAVYLCASSANAGHRPSAGNTIYFGEGSWLTVV.

This CDR3 reads CASSESVGTGLYEQYF. CDR3 sequence (DNA): TGTGCCAGCAGTGAATCCGTCGGGACTGGGCTCTACGAGCAGTACTTC. This chain uses TRBV5-5 with TRBJ2-7; perhaps TRBD2 as D (6 bases). Trimming stripped 5 bases from V and 3 bases from J, with 21 bases between. Per the germline V gene, CDR1 is SGHKS and CDR2 is YYEKEE (reference sequence). This CDR3 comprises 16 residues.

The rearrangement joins TRBV7-9 to TRBJ1-3; 8 bases align to TRBD1. V lost 4 bases, J lost 4 bases, and 6 bases stayed unmatched. The length of the CDR3 is 15 residues. Per germline, CDR1 SEHNR and CDR2 FQNEAQ (reference sequence). This CDR3 is CASSSPGQAGNTIYF. In DNA, the CDR3 is TGTGCCAGCAGCTCCCCGGGACAGGCAGGAAACACCATATATTTT.

V usage is TRBV4-3 and J usage is TRBJ1-2; possible D gene TRBD1, 5 bases. This CDR3 region has 15 residues. V lost 0 bases and J lost 3, with 11 bases in between. Germline CDR1 is LGHNA and CDR2 is YSLEER. CDR3 coding DNA: TGCGCCAGCAGCCAAGATAGGCAGGGCCACTATGGCTACACCTTC. This gives the protein CASSQDRQGHYGYTF.

CDR3 in amino acids: CASSVGYEQYF. CDR3 coding DNA: TGTGCCAGTAGCGTGGGCTACGAGCAGTACTTC. The rearrangement uses TRBV19 and TRBJ2-7; D is uncertain. Trimming removed 6 bases from V and 3 bases from J, with 6 bases in between. Germline-derived CDR1 and CDR2 are LNHDA and SQIVND (reference sequence). The length of the CDR3 is 11 residues. Supplemented by reference TRBV19 and TRBJ2-7, the full variable domain reads DGGITQSPKYLFRKEGQNVTLSCEQNLNHDAMYWYRQDPGQGLRLIYYSQIVNDFQKGDIAEGYSVSREKKESFPLTVTSAQKNPTAFYLCASSVGYEQYFGPGTRLTVT.